These T cell receptor beta chains were read from a single sample in a study of blood T cell repertoires in COVID-19. Data came from immunoSEQ multiplex PCR; TCRdb stores just in-frame clones and leaves some out. The data contain 75,000 to 100,000 clones, over 70% of them singletons. Sequencing was carried out using peripheral blood. All receptors come from a woman of 80 years or more with acute or convalescent COVID-19. The CDR3 runs from the conserved cysteine through the conserved F or W. The D gene is left open where the match is weak. Rows give clone size only sometimes, using once, few, many, or a class for an expanded clone.

length	size	V	J	D	DNA	CDR3
16	.	TRBV25-1	TRBJ1-3	TRBD1	TGTGCCAGCAGATCGGGACAGGGAAACTCTGGAAACACCATATATTTT	CASRSGQGNSGNTIYF
13	.	TRBV5-1	TRBJ2-2	.	TGCGCCAGCAGCTTCACAGGGAACGGGGAGCTGTTTTTT	CASSFTGNGELFF
17	.	TRBV28	TRBJ2-7	TRBD2	TGTGCCAGCAGTAAACTTCCGGGACTAGCTCCCTCCTACGAGCAGTACTTC	CASSKLPGLAPSYEQYF
15	.	TRBV2	TRBJ2-7	.	TGTGCCAGCAGTCCCACAGGGTCCCCCTGGGTAGAGCAGTACTTC	CASSPTGSPWVEQYF
15	.	TRBV28	TRBJ1-2	.	TGTGCCAGCAGGTATGCCTTCGAGGGCGGTTATGGCTACACCTTC	CASRYAFEGGYGYTF
15	.	TRBV19	TRBJ2-3	TRBD2	TGTGCCAGTAGTATTGCGGGGGGGCCGACAGATACGCAGTATTTT	CASSIAGGPTDTQYF
17	.	TRBV5-4	TRBJ2-2	TRBD2	TGTGCCAGCAGCCCCAGAGCGGGGGGGCAGGTACCCGGGGAGCTGTTTTTT	CASSPRAGGQVPGELFF
16	.	TRBV6-2/TRBV6-3	TRBJ2-3	.	TGTGCCAGCAGTTCGTCGACTCTTCTAGGGAGAGATACGCAGTATTTT	CASSSSTLLGRDTQYF
13	.	TRBV5-1	TRBJ2-5	.	TGCGCCAGCAGCTTTGACAGGAGCGGGACCCAGTACTTC	CASSFDRSGTQYF
14	.	TRBV5-1	TRBJ1-1	.	TGCGCCAGCAGCTTGGAGCGGGGAAACACTGAAGCTTTCTTT	CASSLERGNTEAFF
14	.	TRBV27	TRBJ2-1	TRBD1	TGTGCCAGCAAACGGGACAGGGATCGGGGTGAGCAGTTCTTC	CASKRDRDRGEQFF
13	.	TRBV19	TRBJ1-2	.	TGTGCCAGTAGTATATCACAGACCTATGGCTACACCTTC	CASSISQTYGYTF
14	.	TRBV5-1	TRBJ1-5	.	TGCGCCAGCAGCTTGAGAGGGGGTGAGGAGCCCCAGCATTTT	CASSLRGGEEPQHF
14	.	TRBV19	TRBJ2-3	TRBD1	TGTGCCAGTAGGCCCCAGGGGGACACAGATACGCAGTATTTT	CASRPQGDTDTQYF
17	.	TRBV27	TRBJ2-5	TRBD2	TGTGCCAGCAGTCCCCGGTTAAGCGGGGTACTTCAAGAGACCCAGTACTTC	CASSPRLSGVLQETQYF
13	.	TRBV13	TRBJ1-2	.	TGTGCCAGCAGCGCAGGCGCCCGGGGAGGCTACACCTTC	CASSAGARGGYTF
14	.	TRBV28	TRBJ2-7	.	TGTGCCAGCAGTGTGACTGCGCCTCCCTACGAGCAGTACTTC	CASSVTAPPYEQYF
15	.	TRBV28	TRBJ1-6	.	TGTGCCAGCAAAGACAGGAGCTCCTATAATTCACCCCTCCACTTT	CASKDRSSYNSPLHF
15	.	TRBV28	TRBJ1-2	.	TGTGCCAGCAGTTCCCAGCCTCAGGGGTTCTATGGCTACACCTTC	CASSSQPQGFYGYTF
15	.	TRBV5-1	TRBJ2-5	.	TGCGCCAGCAGCTTGTTCTACGGGATACAAGAGACCCAGTACTTC	CASSLFYGIQETQYF
15	.	TRBV27	TRBJ1-5	.	TGTGCCAGCAGTTTTAATGGCAGGGGAAATCAGCCCCAGCATTTT	CASSFNGRGNQPQHF
13	.	TRBV30	TRBJ1-1	.	TGTGCCTGGAACGGGGATTATGACACTGAAGCTTTCTTT	CAWNGDYDTEAFF
16	.	TRBV28	TRBJ1-1	TRBD1	TGTGCCAGCAGTTCCGGGACAGTGTTGGTGGTAGGTGAAGCTTTCTTT	CASSSGTVLVVGEAFF
18	.	TRBV18	TRBJ2-5	TRBD2	TGTGCCAGCTCACCTACGCGACTAGCGGGTCGATCGGGGGAGACCCAGTACTTC	CASSPTRLAGRSGETQYF
16	.	TRBV27	TRBJ2-3	.	TGTGCCAGCAGTTTATCTATTGGAGCGAACACAGATACGCAGTATTTT	CASSLSIGANTDTQYF
15	.	TRBV7-7	TRBJ2-5	.	TGTGCCAGCAGCTCTAATCCAGGGAATCAAGAGACCCAGTACTTC	CASSSNPGNQETQYF
16	.	TRBV5-1	TRBJ2-2	TRBD1	TGCGCCAGCAGCCCCCGGGACAGTTTGGGGACCGGGGAGCTGTTTTTT	CASSPRDSLGTGELFF
13	.	TRBV7-9	TRBJ1-1	.	TGTGCCAGCAGTCCGACAGGGAACACTGAAGCTTTCTTT	CASSPTGNTEAFF
15	.	TRBV28	TRBJ1-6	.	TGTGCCAGCAGTACCCAGGGTACCTATAATTCACCCCTCCACTTT	CASSTQGTYNSPLHF
13	once	TRBV10-3	TRBJ2-1	TRBD2	TGTGCCACCAGCGGGGGTACAATGAATGAGCAGTTCTTC	CATSGGTMNEQFF
14	.	TRBV11-2	TRBJ1-1	.	TGTGCCAGCAGCTCGGAGATGGGGGGCACTGAAGCTTTCTTT	CASSSEMGGTEAFF
13	.	TRBV19	TRBJ1-4	.	TGTGCCAGTAGCGGCGGGCTTAATGAAAAACTGTTTTTT	CASSGGLNEKLFF
14	.	TRBV5-1	TRBJ1-4	.	TGCGCCAGCAGTCTGGGAGGGTTAGATGAAAAACTGTTTTTT	CASSLGGLDEKLFF
16	once	TRBV7-7	TRBJ2-3	TRBD2	TGTGCCAGCAGCTTAGGCGGGGGGGGCGGCACAGATACGCAGTATTTT	CASSLGGGGGTDTQYF
13	.	TRBV10-3	TRBJ1-6	.	TGTGCCATCAGTGAGGGTACAGGGCAGGGCCTCCACTTT	CAISEGTGQGLHF
13	.	TRBV6-5	TRBJ1-1	.	TGTGCCAGCAGATTGGGACAGAACACTGAAGCTTTCTTT	CASRLGQNTEAFF